These T cell receptor beta chains were read from a single sample in a study of T cell repertoires in cytomegalovirus infection. TCRdb passed the reads through MiXCR, listing each CDR3 protein once. This sample has approximately 600,000 distinct CDR3 sequences, with almost 40% found just once. These TCRs are of unknown antigen specificity. The sequencing used cultured PBMCs, collected from culture after CMV antigen stimulation. All receptors come from a human donor in good health (CMV status not recorded). Some clones in this sample may be carry-over from other donors' samples. Each CDR3 is given without its conserved first and last residue. A D gene is named only where the DNA matches it firmly.

>TRBV29-1|TRBJ2-5|-
SVVQGRWETQY
>TRBV19|TRBJ1-4|-
ASRGWATNEKLF
>TRBV7-8|TRBJ2-3|-
ASLRQEYTDTQY
>TRBV28|TRBJ2-3|-
ASSLGPGFTDTQY
>TRBV7-2|TRBJ1-5|-
ASSWLGLGNQPQH
>TRBV5-4|TRBJ2-2|-
ASSRKDLTGELF
>TRBV7-2|TRBJ1-1|-
ASIHGNREAF
>TRBV7-8|TRBJ1-1|TRBD1
ASSSGTGGLKTEAF
>TRBV4-2|TRBJ1-2|-
ASSQEARGYGYT
>TRBV19|TRBJ1-5|-
ASSMTWDSNQPQH
>TRBV7-6|TRBJ2-3|-
ASSSKVNPLGTDTQY
>TRBV27|TRBJ1-2|-
ASSLRGDGYGYT
>TRBV6-2/TRBV6-3|TRBJ2-2|TRBD2
ASSPRLAGVSALGTGELF
>TRBV20-1|TRBJ2-3|-
SVLTGTSSTDTQY
>TRBV7-2|TRBJ2-1|TRBD2
ASKSRLAGVNEQF
>TRBV6-6|TRBJ2-3|-
ASSYMQVGTDTQY
>TRBV5-1|TRBJ1-1|TRBD1
ASSRGQGPGLTEAF
>TRBV6-1|TRBJ1-5|-
ASSEVAGEFLSNQPQH
>TRBV7-9|TRBJ1-6|TRBD1
ASSSYRGLSSGRNSPLH
>TRBV12-3/TRBV12-4|TRBJ2-1|TRBD2
ASTFPSGPYNEQF
>TRBV6-5|TRBJ1-2|-
ASSYGGGYGYT
>TRBV7-2|TRBJ1-5|-
ASSPISNQPQH
>TRBV24-1|TRBJ1-5|TRBD1
ATSESRTGTNQPQH
>TRBV20-1|TRBJ2-1|TRBD2
SAEGLGSSYNEQF
>TRBV7-6|TRBJ2-5|-
ASTRSPGAQETQY
>TRBV24-1|TRBJ2-7|-
ATTGSPSSEQY
>TRBV5-6|TRBJ2-7|-
ASSLGRAEQY
>TRBV5-1|TRBJ1-1|-
ASRGGSNTEAF
>TRBV5-1|TRBJ2-2|TRBD1
ASSPGQGPNTGELF
>TRBV7-2|TRBJ2-3|-
ASSFRGYSTDTQY
>TRBV7-2|TRBJ1-6|-
ASSLATGSDSPLH
>TRBV7-2|TRBJ2-7|-
ASSLKSGDYEQY
>TRBV7-4|TRBJ1-1|-
ASSSHPGVNPEAF
>TRBV12-3/TRBV12-4|TRBJ2-6|-
ASSSMDLGANVLT
>TRBV7-6|TRBJ2-3|TRBD2
ASSLGEGKDTQY
>TRBV28|TRBJ2-3|-
ASSFRGGVDTQY
>TRBV6-1|TRBJ2-1|-
ASSRTGIYNEQF
>TRBV20-1|TRBJ2-5|TRBD2
SARDPASGGPSY
>TRBV6-1|TRBJ1-4|-
ASTPGAAREKLF
>TRBV27|TRBJ2-7|TRBD1
AKTPRDRENYEQY
>TRBV12-5|TRBJ2-2|-
ASGLDGGELF
>TRBV9|TRBJ2-1|TRBD2
ASTRFSGSTNEQF
>TRBV28|TRBJ2-5|TRBD1
ASSSGRDRETQY
>TRBV6-7|TRBJ2-7|-
ASSSPLFYEQY
>TRBV4-3|TRBJ2-7|-
ASSQHYRKHEQY
>TRBV7-8|TRBJ2-3|-
ASSLVDTTDTQY
>TRBV6-5|TRBJ2-1|-
ASSEPGRPPNEQF
>TRBV7-7|TRBJ2-1|-
ASSLSPRGAGYNEQF
>TRBV7-9|TRBJ1-2|-
ASSNTAGDGNYGYT
>TRBV6-1|TRBJ1-1|-
ASTGYSENTEAF
>TRBV7-6|TRBJ2-3|-
ASRSGVLLTDTQY